This T cell receptor beta chain is drawn from a study of cytomegalovirus exposure and HLA in healthy donors. The PCR ran on 60 Vbeta and 13 Jbeta primers. The method was immunoSEQ multiplex PCR; TCRdb's version includes in-frame clones alone and lacks a portion of them. The table has approximately 140,000 clones, about 64% seen once; the top ten hold approximately 6.5%. Healthy bone marrow donors supplied every sample. The germline gives CDR1 LNHDA, CDR2 SQIVND (reference sequence). The CDR3 has 14 amino acids. The receptor's source is a woman aged 55-69 years in good health and CMV-seropositive. The genes are TRBV19 and TRBJ2-5, with a possible D match to TRBD1 (6 bases). The assigned J gene may be wrong: the sequence end matches TRBJ2-7 better. Sequencing was done on a sample of PBMCs. The CDR3 protein is CASTHPGTPYEQYF. The DNA of the CDR3 is TGTGCCAGTACCCATCCCGGGACACCCTACGAGCAGTACTTC.